The rows below give T cell receptor beta chains drawn from one sample of a study of blood T cell repertoires in COVID-19. TCRdb's table, derived via immunoSEQ multiplex PCR, lists solely in-frame clones and lacks some. The table lists approximately 200,000 clones, around 80% of them singletons, with around 5.5% in the top ten. Sequencing was performed on peripheral blood. The receptors derive from a woman aged 60 to 75 who had recovered from COVID-19. Both conserved end residues are part of each CDR3. D genes are given only for firm matches. Rows give clone size only sometimes, using once, few, many, or a class for an expanded clone.

D gene | J gene | V gene | clone size | CDR3 DNA | CDR3 protein
. | TRBJ2-7 | TRBV9 | . | TGTGCCAGCAGCCTGGCTAGTGGATTGGATGAGCAGTACTTC | CASSLASGLDEQYF
TRBD1 | TRBJ1-1 | TRBV6-1 | . | TGTGCCAGCAGTGAAAGATTTGGGACAGTTAGGAACACTGAAGCTTTCTTT | CASSERFGTVRNTEAFF
TRBD1 | TRBJ2-1 | TRBV6-5 | . | TGTGCCAGCCTTGACAGGGGCGCCTCCAATGAGCAGTTCTTC | CASLDRGASNEQFF
. | TRBJ1-5 | TRBV30 | . | TGTGCCTGGGGGGTCGGTTTGAAGCCCCAGCATTTT | CAWGVGLKPQHF
. | TRBJ1-3 | TRBV6-5 | . | TGTGCCAGCAGTTACTCCGGGGGCTCTGGAAACACCATATATTTT | CASSYSGGSGNTIYF
. | TRBJ1-4 | TRBV15 | . | TGTGCCACCAGCGCCCTGGGCGGGTGGGCAACTAATGAAAAACTGTTTTTT | CATSALGGWATNEKLFF
TRBD1 | TRBJ1-1 | TRBV19 | . | TGTGCCAGTAGTATAAAAGCCGGGACAGCCACCGATCCGAACACTGAAGCTTTCTTT | CASSIKAGTATDPNTEAFF
. | TRBJ2-5 | TRBV6-1 | . | TGTGCCAGCAGTGAACACAGACAAGAGACCCAGTACTTC | CASSEHRQETQYF
TRBD2 | TRBJ2-3 | TRBV7-9 | . | TGTGCCAGCAGCTTAGCTAGCGGGGATGGGATTACGCAGTATTTT | CASSLASGDGITQYF
TRBD2 | TRBJ2-2 | TRBV7-7 | . | TGTGCTAGCAGCACTAGCGGGCTGAACACCGGGGAGCTGTTTTTT | CASSTSGLNTGELFF
. | TRBJ1-1 | TRBV7-9 | . | TGTGCCAGCGCATCCCAAGCTGACTCTGAAGCTTTCTTT | CASASQADSEAFF
. | TRBJ1-2 | TRBV28 | . | TGTGCCAGCAGTTTGCGGGTAGGAGGCTACACCTTC | CASSLRVGGYTF
. | TRBJ2-1 | TRBV7-2 | . | TGTGCCAGCAGCTTACAGGGGGGCTCCTACAATGAGCAGTTCTTC | CASSLQGGSYNEQFF
. | TRBJ2-7 | TRBV6-5 | . | TGTGCCAGCAGCTCGACAGGATTCTCGGGGGAGCAGTACTTC | CASSSTGFSGEQYF
. | TRBJ1-4 | TRBV7-9 | . | TGTGCCAGCAGCTTAGTAGGCAGGGTCGGGGAAAAACTGTTTTTT | CASSLVGRVGEKLFF
TRBD1 | TRBJ2-7 | TRBV7-9 | . | TGTGCCAGCAGCTTAGTCGGACAGGGATTACGGTACGAGCAGTACTTC | CASSLVGQGLRYEQYF
TRBD2 | TRBJ2-3 | TRBV6-5 | . | TGTGCCAGCTCGGGACTAGCGGGGGGGCAGGATACGCAGTATTTT | CASSGLAGGQDTQYF
TRBD1 | TRBJ1-1 | TRBV6-5 | . | TGTGCCAGCAGACCCGACAGGGAGAACACTGAAGCTTTCTTT | CASRPDRENTEAFF
TRBD1 | TRBJ2-5 | TRBV12-3/TRBV12-4 | few | TGTGCCAGCAGTTTTTCCAGGGGGGAGACCCAGTACTTC | CASSFSRGETQYF